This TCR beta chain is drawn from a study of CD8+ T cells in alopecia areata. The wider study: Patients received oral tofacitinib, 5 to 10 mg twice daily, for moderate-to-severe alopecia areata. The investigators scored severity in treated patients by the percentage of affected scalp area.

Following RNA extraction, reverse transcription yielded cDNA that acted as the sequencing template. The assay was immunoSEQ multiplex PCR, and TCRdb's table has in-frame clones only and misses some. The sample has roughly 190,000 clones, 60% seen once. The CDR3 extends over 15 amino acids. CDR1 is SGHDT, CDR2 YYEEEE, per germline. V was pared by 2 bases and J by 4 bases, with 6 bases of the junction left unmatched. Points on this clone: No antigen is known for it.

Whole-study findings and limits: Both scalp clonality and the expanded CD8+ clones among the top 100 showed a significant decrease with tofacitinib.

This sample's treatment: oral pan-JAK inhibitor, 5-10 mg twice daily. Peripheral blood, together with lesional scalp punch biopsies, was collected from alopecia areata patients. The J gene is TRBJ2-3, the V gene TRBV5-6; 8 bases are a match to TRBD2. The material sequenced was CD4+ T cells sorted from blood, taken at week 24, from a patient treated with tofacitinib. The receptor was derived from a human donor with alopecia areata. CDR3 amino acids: CASSFLAGSADTQYF. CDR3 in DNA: TGTGCCAGCAGCTTTTTAGCGGGGAGTGCAGATACGCAGTATTTT.